The present TCR beta chain was sequenced within a study of preoperative IRX-2 immunotherapy in early breast cancer. Germline values: CDR1 MDHEN, CDR2 SYDVKM. V was pared by 7 bases and J by 6 bases, with 9 bases between. This CDR3 spans 12 amino acids. TCRdb keeps only in-frame clones here, not all; method: immunoSEQ multiplex PCR. This table holds approximately 98,000 clones, 80% to 90% found once. Treatment of the sample: preoperative locoregional IRX-2 cytokine immunotherapy. The gene calls are TRBV28 and TRBJ1-4; D is unresolved. The specimen comprised tumor tissue, sampled after IRX-2 immunotherapy. The receptor was derived from a human donor with breast cancer. CDR3 sequence reads: CASTRQDEKLFF. The CDR3 DNA is TGTGCCAGCACCCGGCAGGATGAAAAACTGTTTTTT.